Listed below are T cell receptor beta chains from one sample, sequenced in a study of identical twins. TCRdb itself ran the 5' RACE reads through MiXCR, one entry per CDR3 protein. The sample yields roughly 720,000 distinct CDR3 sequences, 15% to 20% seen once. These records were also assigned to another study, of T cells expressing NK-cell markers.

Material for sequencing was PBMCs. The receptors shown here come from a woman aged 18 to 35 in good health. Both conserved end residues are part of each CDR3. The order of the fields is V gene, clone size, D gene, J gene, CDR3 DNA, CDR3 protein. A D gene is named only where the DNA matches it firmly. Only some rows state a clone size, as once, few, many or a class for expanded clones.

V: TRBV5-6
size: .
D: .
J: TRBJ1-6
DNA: TGTGCCAGCAGCGCCTACACACTAGTTTATTCACCCCTCCACTTT
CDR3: CASSAYTLVYSPLHF

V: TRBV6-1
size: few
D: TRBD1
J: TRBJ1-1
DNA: TGTGCCAGCAGCCCATACGGGACAGGGGGCACTGAAGCTTTCTTT
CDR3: CASSPYGTGGTEAFF

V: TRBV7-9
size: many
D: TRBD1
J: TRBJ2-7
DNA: TGTGCCAGCAGCTTAGCGAGGGACAGCTACGAGCAGTACTTC
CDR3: CASSLARDSYEQYF

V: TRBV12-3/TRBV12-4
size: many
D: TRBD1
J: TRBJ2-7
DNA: TGTGCCAGCAGTTCCCGGGACAGCTACGAGCAGTACTTC
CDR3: CASSSRDSYEQYF

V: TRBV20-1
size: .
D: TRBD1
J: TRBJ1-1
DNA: TGCAGTGGTTCAGGGGGCACTGAAGCCTTCTTT
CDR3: CSGSGGTEAFF

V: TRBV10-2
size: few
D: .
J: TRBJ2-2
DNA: TGCGCCAGCAGTGCAGACGCGAACACCGGGGAGCTGTTTTTT
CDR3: CASSADANTGELFF

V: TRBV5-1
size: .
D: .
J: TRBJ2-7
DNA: TGCGCCAGCAGCCCGGGACTTTCGAGTGAGCAGTACTTC
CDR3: CASSPGLSSEQYF

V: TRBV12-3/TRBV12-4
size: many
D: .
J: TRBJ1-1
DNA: TGTGCCAGCAACCAAGCGGCGGGGACTGAAGCTTTCTTT
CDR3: CASNQAAGTEAFF

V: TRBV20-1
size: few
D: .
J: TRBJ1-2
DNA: TGCAGTGCTAGACCTATAGGGGGGGATGGCTACACCTTC
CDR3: CSARPIGGDGYTF

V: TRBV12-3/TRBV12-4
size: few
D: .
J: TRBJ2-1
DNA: TGTGCCAGCAAAACCTACAGCTCCTACAATGAGCAGTTCTTC
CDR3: CASKTYSSYNEQFF

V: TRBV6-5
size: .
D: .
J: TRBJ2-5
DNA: TGTGCCAGCAGTAACCGGGACCCCCAAGAGACCCAGTACTTC
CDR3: CASSNRDPQETQYF

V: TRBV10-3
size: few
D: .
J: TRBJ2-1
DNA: TGTGCCATCAGTCCGGGGGGCGGGAGCTCCTACAATGAGCAGTTCTTC
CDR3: CAISPGGGSSYNEQFF

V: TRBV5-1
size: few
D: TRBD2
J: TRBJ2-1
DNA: TGCGCCAGCAGCTTGGCCACTAGCGGTAATGAGCAGTTCTTC
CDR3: CASSLATSGNEQFF

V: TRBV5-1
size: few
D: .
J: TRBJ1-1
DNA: TGCGCCAGCAGCTTGGCCCGAGGGGTTGGGGGAAACACTGAAGCTTTCTTT
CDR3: CASSLARGVGGNTEAFF

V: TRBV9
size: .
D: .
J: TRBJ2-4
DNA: TGTGCCAGCAGCGTAGGAGGAGGGGGCAGGAACATTCAGTACTTC
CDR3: CASSVGGGGRNIQYF

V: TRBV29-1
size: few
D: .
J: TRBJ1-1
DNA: TGCAGCGTTGAGGTGGCAGGGAGGGCTGAAGCTTTCTTT
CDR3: CSVEVAGRAEAFF

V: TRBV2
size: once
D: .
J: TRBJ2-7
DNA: TGTGCCAGCAGGGACCTAGTCGAGACACCCTACGAGCAGTACTTC
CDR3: CASRDLVETPYEQYF

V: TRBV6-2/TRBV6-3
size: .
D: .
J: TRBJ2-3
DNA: TGTGCCAGCAGTTACTTAACAGATACGCAGTATTTT
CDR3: CASSYLTDTQYF

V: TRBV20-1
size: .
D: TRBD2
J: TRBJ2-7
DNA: TGCAGTGCTAGAAGTTTAGCGGGGGGTTCCTACGAGCAGTACTTC
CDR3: CSARSLAGGSYEQYF

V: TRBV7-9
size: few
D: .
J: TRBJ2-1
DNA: TGTGCCAGCATCTACCCCGGGGAGAGGGGAATTTACAATGAGCAGTTCTTC
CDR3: CASIYPGERGIYNEQFF

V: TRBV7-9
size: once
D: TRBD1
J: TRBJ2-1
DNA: TGTGCCAGCAGCTCGCGGACAGGGGCCGGTCTCAATGAGCAGTTCTTC
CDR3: CASSSRTGAGLNEQFF

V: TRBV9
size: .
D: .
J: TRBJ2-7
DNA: TGTGCCAGCAGCGTATCGACCTCGAAACACGAGCAGTACTTC
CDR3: CASSVSTSKHEQYF

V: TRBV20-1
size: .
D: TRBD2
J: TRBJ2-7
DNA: TGCAGTGCTTTCCGGGGACTAGAGCTAAGCGAGCAGTACTTC
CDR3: CSAFRGLELSEQYF

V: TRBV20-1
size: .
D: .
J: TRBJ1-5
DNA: TGCAGTGCTAGCTCGGGACTCCCTAGCAATCAGCCCCAGCATTTT
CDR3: CSASSGLPSNQPQHF

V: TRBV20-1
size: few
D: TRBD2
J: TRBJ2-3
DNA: TGCAGTGCTAGTCTAGCGGGGGGCCGGTACACAGATACGCAGTATTTT
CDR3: CSASLAGGRYTDTQYF

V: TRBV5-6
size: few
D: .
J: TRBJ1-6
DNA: TGTGCCAGCAGCTTTTTGCAGGGAGGTTCACCCCTCCACTTT
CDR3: CASSFLQGGSPLHF

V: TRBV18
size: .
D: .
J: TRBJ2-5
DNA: TGTGCCAGCTCACCTCCTGATCAAGAGACCCAGTACTTC
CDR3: CASSPPDQETQYF

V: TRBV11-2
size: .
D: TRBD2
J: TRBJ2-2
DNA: TGTGCCAGCAGCAGTACCCTTATGAGACTAGCCGATACCGGGGAGCTGTTTTTT
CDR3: CASSSTLMRLADTGELFF

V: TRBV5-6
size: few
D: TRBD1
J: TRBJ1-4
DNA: TGTGCCAGCAGTATTTATCTAACAGGGGCTGCTAATGAAAAACTGTTTTTT
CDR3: CASSIYLTGAANEKLFF

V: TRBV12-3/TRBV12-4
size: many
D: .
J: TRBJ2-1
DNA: TGTGCCAGCAGTCCCGCGACTAGGTATCAGTTCTTC
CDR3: CASSPATRYQFF

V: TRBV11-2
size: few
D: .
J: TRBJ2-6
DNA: TGTGCCAGCAGCTTAGAACCTCCCAGAACTTCTGGGGCCAACGTCCTGACTTTC
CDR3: CASSLEPPRTSGANVLTF

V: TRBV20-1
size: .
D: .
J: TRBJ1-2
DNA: TGCAGTGTCCCCCCGATAGGGATGATGGGGGGCTACACCTTC
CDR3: CSVPPIGMMGGYTF

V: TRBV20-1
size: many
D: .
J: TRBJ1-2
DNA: TGCAGTGCTAGGCGCCAGGCTTTTAATAACTATGGCTACACCTTC
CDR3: CSARRQAFNNYGYTF

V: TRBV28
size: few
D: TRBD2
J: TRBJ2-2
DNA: TGTGCCAGCGGACTAGCGATGATCGGGGAGCTGTTTTTT
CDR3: CASGLAMIGELFF

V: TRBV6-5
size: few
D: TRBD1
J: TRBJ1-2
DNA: TGTGCCAGCAGTTACTCGGACAGGGTCCATGGCTACACCTTC
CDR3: CASSYSDRVHGYTF

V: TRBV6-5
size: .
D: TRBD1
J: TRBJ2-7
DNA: TGTGCCAGCAGTTACTCTGGGACAGGGTTTAGCAACGAGCAGTACTTC
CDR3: CASSYSGTGFSNEQYF

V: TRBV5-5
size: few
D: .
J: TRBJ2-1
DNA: TGTGCCAGCAGCTCCGGCGGAGGGGGCGTAGGGGCCTACAATGAGCAGTTCTTC
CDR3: CASSSGGGGVGAYNEQFF

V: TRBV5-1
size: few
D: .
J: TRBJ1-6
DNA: TGCGCCAGCAGCTTGGATGGCAGGGGTAATTCACCCCTCCACTTT
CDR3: CASSLDGRGNSPLHF

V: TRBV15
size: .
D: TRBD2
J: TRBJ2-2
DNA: TGTGCCACCAGCAGACTAGCGGGATACACCGGGGAGCTGTTTTTT
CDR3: CATSRLAGYTGELFF